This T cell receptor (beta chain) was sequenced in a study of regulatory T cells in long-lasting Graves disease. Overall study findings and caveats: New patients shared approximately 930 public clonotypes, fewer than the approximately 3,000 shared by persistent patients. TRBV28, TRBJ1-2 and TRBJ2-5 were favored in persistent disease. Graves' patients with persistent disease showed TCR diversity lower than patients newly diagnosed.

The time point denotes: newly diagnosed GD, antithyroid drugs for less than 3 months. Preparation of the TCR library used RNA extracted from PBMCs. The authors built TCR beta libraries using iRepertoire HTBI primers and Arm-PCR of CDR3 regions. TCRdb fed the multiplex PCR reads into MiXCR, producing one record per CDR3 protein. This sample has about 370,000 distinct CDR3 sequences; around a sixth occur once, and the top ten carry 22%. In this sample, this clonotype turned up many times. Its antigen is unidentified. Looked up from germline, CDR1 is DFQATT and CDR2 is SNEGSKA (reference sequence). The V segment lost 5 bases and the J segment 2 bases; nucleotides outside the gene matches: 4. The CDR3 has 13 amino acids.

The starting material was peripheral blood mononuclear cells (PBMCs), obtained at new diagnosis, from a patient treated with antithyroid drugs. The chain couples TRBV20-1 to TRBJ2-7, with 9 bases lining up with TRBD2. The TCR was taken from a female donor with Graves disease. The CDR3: CSAPQREAYEQYF. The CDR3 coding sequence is TGCAGTGCTCCACAGCGGGAGGCCTACGAGCAGTACTTC.